One TCR beta chain is described in this entry. The data were taken from a study of blood T cell repertoires in COVID-19. About the study: Donors in the United States, Italy and Spain gave samples during acute or convalescent COVID-19. PBMCs, B-cell-depleted T cells, or T cells provided the cDNA or gDNA that made up the material.

J gave up 0 bases and V 2 bases, and 10 bases lay outside the gene matches. CDR1 SGHRS and CDR2 YFSETQ come from the germline V gene. This CDR3 comprises 18 residues. Source study methods: The assay estimated nucleated cells by amplifying reference gene primers. TCRdb's table, derived via immunoSEQ multiplex PCR, lists solely in-frame clones and lacks some. V and J calls and clone size are as listed in that table; D and trimming were resolved from the DNA. The sample includes 20,000 to 30,000 clones, roughly 84% of them seen just once. This TCR derives from a human donor in a cohort sampled during active COVID-19. The gene calls are TRBV5-1 and TRBJ1-3; 8 bases map to TRBD1. The sample was peripheral blood. CDR3 residues: CASSLNSGGLGSGNTIYF. The CDR3, as DNA: TGCGCCAGCAGCTTAAATTCAGGGGGCTTGGGCTCTGGAAACACCATATATTTT.